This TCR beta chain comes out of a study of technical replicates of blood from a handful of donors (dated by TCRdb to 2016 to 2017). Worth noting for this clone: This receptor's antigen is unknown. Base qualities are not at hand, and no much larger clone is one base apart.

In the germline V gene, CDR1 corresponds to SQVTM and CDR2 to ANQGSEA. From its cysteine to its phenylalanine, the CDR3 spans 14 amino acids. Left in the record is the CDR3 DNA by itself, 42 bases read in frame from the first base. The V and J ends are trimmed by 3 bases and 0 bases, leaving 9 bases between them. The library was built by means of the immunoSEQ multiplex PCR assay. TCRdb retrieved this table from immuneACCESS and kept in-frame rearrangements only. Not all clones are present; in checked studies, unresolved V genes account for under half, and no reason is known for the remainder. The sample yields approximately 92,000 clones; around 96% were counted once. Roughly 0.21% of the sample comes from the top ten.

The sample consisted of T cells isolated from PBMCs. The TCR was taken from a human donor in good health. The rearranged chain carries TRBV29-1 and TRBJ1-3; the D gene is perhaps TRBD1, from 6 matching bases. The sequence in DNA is TGCAGCGTTGATCAGGGGACCTCTGGAAACACCATATATTTT. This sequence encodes CSVDQGTSGNTIYF.